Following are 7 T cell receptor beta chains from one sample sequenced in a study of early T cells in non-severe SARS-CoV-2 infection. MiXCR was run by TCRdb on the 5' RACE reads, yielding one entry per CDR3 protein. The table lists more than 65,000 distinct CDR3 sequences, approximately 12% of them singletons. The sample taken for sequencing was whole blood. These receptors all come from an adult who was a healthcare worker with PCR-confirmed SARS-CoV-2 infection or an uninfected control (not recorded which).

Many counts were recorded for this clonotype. The CDR3: CASSRPGTGLNTEAFF. CDR3 DNA: TGTGCCAGCAGCCGTCCCGGGACAGGGCTGAACACTGAAGCTTTCTTT. The genes are TRBV5-6 and TRBJ1-1; TRBD1 matches at 9 bases. The germline gives CDR1 SGHDT, CDR2 YYEEEE. The CDR3 has 16 residues. Unmatched junction bases numbered 7, after V lost 4 bases and J lost 0 bases.

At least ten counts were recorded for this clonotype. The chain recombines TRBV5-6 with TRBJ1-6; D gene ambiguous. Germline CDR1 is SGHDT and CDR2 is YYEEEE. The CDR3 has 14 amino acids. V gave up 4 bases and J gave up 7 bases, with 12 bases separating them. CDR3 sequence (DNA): TGTGCCAGCAGCACCACTCAAGCAAATTCACCCCTCCACTTT. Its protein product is CASSTTQANSPLHF.

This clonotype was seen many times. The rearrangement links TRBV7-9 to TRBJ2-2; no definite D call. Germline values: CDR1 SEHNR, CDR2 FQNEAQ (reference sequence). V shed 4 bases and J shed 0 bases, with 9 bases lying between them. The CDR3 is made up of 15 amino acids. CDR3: CASSSTHPNTGELFF. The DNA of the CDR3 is TGTGCCAGCAGCTCGACTCACCCGAACACCGGGGAGCTGTTTTTT.

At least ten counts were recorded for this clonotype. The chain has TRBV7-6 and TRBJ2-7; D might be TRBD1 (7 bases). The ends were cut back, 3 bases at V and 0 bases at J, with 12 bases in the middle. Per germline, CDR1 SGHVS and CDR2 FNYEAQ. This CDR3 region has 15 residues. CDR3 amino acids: CASSLSGGSSYEQYF. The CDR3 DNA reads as TGTGCCAGCAGCTTGTCAGGGGGGAGCTCCTACGAGCAGTACTTC.

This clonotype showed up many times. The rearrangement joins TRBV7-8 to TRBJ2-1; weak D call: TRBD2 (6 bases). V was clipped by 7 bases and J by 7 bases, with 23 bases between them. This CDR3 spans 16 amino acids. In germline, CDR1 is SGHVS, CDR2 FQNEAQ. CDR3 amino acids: CASTKQAGTRGNEQFF. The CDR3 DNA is TGTGCCAGCACTAAACAGGCGGGGACGCGAGGGAATGAGCAGTTCTTC. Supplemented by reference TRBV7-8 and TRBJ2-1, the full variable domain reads GAGVSQSPRYKVAKRGQDVALRCDPISGHVSLFWYQQALGQGPEFLTYFQNEAQLDKSGLPSDRFFAERPEGSVSTLKIQRTQQEDSAVYLCASTKQAGTRGNEQFFGPGTRLTVL.

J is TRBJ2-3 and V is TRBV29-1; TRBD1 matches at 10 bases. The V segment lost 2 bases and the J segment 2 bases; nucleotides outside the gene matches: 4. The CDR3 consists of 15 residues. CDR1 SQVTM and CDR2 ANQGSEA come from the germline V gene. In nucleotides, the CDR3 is TGCAGCGTTGAAATGGGACAGGGGTACACAGATACGCAGTATTTT. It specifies CSVEMGQGYTDTQYF.

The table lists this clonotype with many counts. Here the CDR3 DNA reads TGTGCCAGCACCACGGGGCCCTACAATGAGCAGTTCTTC. Translating gives CASTTGPYNEQFF. This chain uses TRBV7-2 with TRBJ2-1; D may be TRBD1 or TRBD2 (5 bases each). This CDR3 region has 13 residues. Germline CDR1 and CDR2: SGHTA and FQGNSA. Trimming took off 7 bases at V and 2 bases at J, with 9 bases between the two ends.